This TCR beta chain was observed in a study of vaccination and CD4 T cells after COVID-19. Study conclusions and caveats: Nearly all convalescent vaccine-specific clones, 304 of 307, recognized only SARS-CoV-2 spike.

Worth noting for this clonotype: What it binds is not known.

The CDR3 has 16 amino acids. The J segment lost 5 bases and the V segment lost 4 bases, leaving 7 bases of the junction unmatched. Germline V lookup: CDR1 MGHRA, CDR2 YSYEKL. Sequenced with the Oncomine TCR Beta short-read assay was DNA taken from cultured CD4+ T cells. TCRdb reanalysed the PCR reads using MiXCR and keeps one entry per CDR3 protein. The sample has about 20,000 distinct CDR3 sequences; under 70% are singletons. The treatment: approximately 9-day PBMC culture with coronavirus spike peptide pools or control peptides (ViraFEST assay). The V call is TRBV4-1, the J call TRBJ2-2; 10 bases line up with TRBD2. The TCR comes from a human donor who had recovered from COVID-19. Sequences were obtained from CD4+ T cells from blood, cultured in vitro. The CDR3 DNA is TGCGCCAGCAGCCGCCTAGCGGGAGCCTTTACCGGGGAGCTGTTTTTT. As protein: CASSRLAGAFTGELFF.